Shown below are 25 T cell receptor beta chains from a single sample sequenced in a study of T cell responses to AZD1222 COVID-19 vaccine. TCRdb keeps only in-frame clones here, not all; method: immunoSEQ multiplex PCR. Seen here are roughly 72,000 clones, about 85% observed once, and the top ten hold over 20%. The material was peripheral blood, obtained on day 0 of AZD1222 vaccination. All receptors derive from an adult in good health.

The V gene is TRBV7-2, the J gene TRBJ2-1; TRBD1 or TRBD2 may be the D gene (6 bases each). The length of the CDR3 is 12 residues. The germline gives CDR1 SGHTA, CDR2 FQGNSA. V dropped 5 bases and J dropped 10 bases, with 12 bases sitting between them. The CDR3 protein is CASSPWGAEQFF. In nucleotides, the CDR3 is TGTGCCAGCAGCCCCTGGGGGGCGGAGCAGTTCTTC.

The CDR3 spells CSVGLAGGTDTQYF. The CDR3 bases are TGCAGCGTGGGACTAGCGGGGGGCACAGATACGCAGTATTTT. V usage is TRBV29-1 and J usage is TRBJ2-3, with 14 bases aligning to TRBD2. Germline V gene lookup returns CDR1 SQVTM and CDR2 ANQGSEA. This CDR3 has 14 residues. V shed 6 bases, J shed 1 base, and the junction held 0 bases outside the gene matches.

Regarding this clone: The junction departs from the called germline gene at one end, perhaps through a read error. The CDR3 DNA follows: TGTGCCAGCCGCGGGGGACTAAACTTC. As protein: CASRGGLNF. This chain joins TRBV6-7 and TRBJ2-7; 7 nucleotides align to TRBD2. TRBV6-7 is known as an ORF, though its function is uncertain. CDR3 size: 9 residues.

DNA for the CDR3: TGTGCCTGGAGTGTCGGACTCCTATTGAGCACCGGGGAGCTGTTTTTT. Protein product: CAWSVGLLLSTGELFF. This chain joins TRBV30 and TRBJ2-2, with D maybe TRBD2 (5 bases). The CDR3 is made up of 16 amino acids. The germline CDR1 and CDR2 sequences are GTSNPN and SVGIG (reference sequence). The V and J ends lost 0 bases and 4 bases respectively, with 15 bases between them.

The chain has TRBV5-1 and TRBJ1-5; D possibly corresponds to TRBD1 (5 bases). Germline V lookup: CDR1 SGHRS, CDR2 YFSETQ. The length of the CDR3 is 14 residues. Trimming stripped 0 bases from V and 3 bases from J, with 7 bases between. The CDR3 nucleotides are TGCGCCAGCAGCTTGGACGGGGCCAATCAGCCCCAGCATTTT. Amino acids: CASSLDGANQPQHF.

The chain carries TRBV19 and TRBJ1-1; tentatively, D is TRBD1 (6 bases). Trimming removed 10 bases at V and 3 bases at J, with 15 bases between. CDR3 length: 13 amino acids. The germline V gene has CDR1 LNHDA and CDR2 SQIVND (reference sequence). CDR3 bases: TGTGCCACCAGAACAGGGCTCGACACTGAAGCTTTCTTT. Its protein product is CATRTGLDTEAFF.

The CDR3 DNA reads as TGTGCCATCAGTGAAGGACTAGCGGGACATTACAATGAGCAGTTCTTC. This gives the protein CAISEGLAGHYNEQFF. The chain uses TRBV10-3 and TRBJ2-1, with 12 positions matching TRBD2. V dropped 3 bases and J dropped 4; count of bases not matched to a gene: 4. Germline values: CDR1 ENHRY, CDR2 SYGVKD. CDR3 length: 16 residues.

This chain uses TRBV6-6 with TRBJ1-3, with D uncertain. Germline values: CDR1 MNHNY, CDR2 SVGAGI (reference sequence). V dropped 6 bases and J dropped 0 bases, with 6 bases sitting between them. CDR3 length: 13 residues. The CDR3 loop is CASSQSSGNTIYF. CDR3 in DNA: TGTGCCAGCAGCCAGAGCTCTGGAAACACCATATATTTT.

This clone has more than one count but fewer than ten. The gene calls are TRBV20-1 and TRBJ2-7; possible D gene TRBD2, 5 bases. In germline, CDR1 is DFQATT, CDR2 SNEGSKA (reference sequence). The germline V and J ends were trimmed by 4 bases and 4 bases, with 8 bases remaining between them. The CDR3 spans 11 residues. CDR3 sequence: CSAIGDYEQYF. The CDR3 bases are TGCAGTGCTATCGGGGATTACGAGCAGTACTTC.

This chain links TRBV5-8 with TRBJ2-7; D remains ambiguous. The CDR3 is 14 residues long. In germline, CDR1 is SGHTS, CDR2 YDEGEE. With 1 base removed from V and 2 bases from J, the gap between germline ends came to 10 bases. CDR3 coding DNA: TGTGCCAGCAGCTTGTCCTTTGGCACCTACGAGCAGTACTTC. Its translation is CASSLSFGTYEQYF.

CDR3: CASSQFLSEQFF. CDR3 nucleotides: TGTGCCAGCAGCCAGTTCCTATCCGAGCAGTTCTTC. The V call is TRBV4-2, the J call TRBJ2-1, with unresolved D. In germline, CDR1 is LGHNA, CDR2 YNFKEQ. V lost 3 bases and J 10 bases, leaving 10 bases between the germline ends. The CDR3 is 12 amino acids.

This sequence joins TRBV14 and TRBJ2-1; D may be TRBD2 (6 bases). There are 12 residues in the CDR3. V was clipped by 1 base and J by 9 bases, with 7 bases between them. Germline V lookup: CDR1 SGHDN, CDR2 FVKESK. The CDR3 is CASSQAGVEQFF. Here the CDR3 DNA reads TGTGCCAGCAGCCAAGCGGGGGTTGAGCAGTTCTTC.

This chain uses TRBV6-5 with TRBJ2-3, with 11 nucleotides matching TRBD2. Looked up from germline, CDR1 is MNHEY and CDR2 is SVGAGI. The CDR3 is 14 residues long. V was pared by 11 bases and J by 1 base, with 5 bases of the junction left unmatched. This chain's CDR3 is CAGLAGGGTDTQYF. In nucleotides, the CDR3 is TGTGCCGGGCTAGCGGGGGGAGGCACAGATACGCAGTATTTT.

This clone was detected a few times. The chain couples TRBV19 to TRBJ2-7; TRBD1 matches 8 bases. Germline assignment: CDR1 LNHDA and CDR2 SQIVND (reference sequence). The CDR3 length is 13 residues. V gave up 1 base and J gave up 6 bases; unmatched junction bases: 2. Here the CDR3 reads CASSIATGGEQYF. The DNA for the CDR3 is TGTGCCAGTAGTATAGCTACAGGGGGCGAGCAGTACTTC.

The V and J genes are TRBV9 and TRBJ2-7; D unresolved. The CDR3 spans 13 residues. Trimming shortened V by 6 bases and J by 9 bases, and 19 bases separated the two germline ends. Germline CDR1 is SGDLS and CDR2 is YYNGEE. The CDR3 loop reads CASTRDGAPRQYF. The CDR3 DNA sequence: TGTGCCAGCACCCGCGACGGAGCCCCCCGGCAGTACTTC.

The rearrangement uses TRBV10-2 and TRBJ1-2, with D unclear. Trimming took 6 bases from V and 4 from J, leaving 9 bases between them. This CDR3 comprises 12 residues. CDR1 is WSHSY, CDR2 SAAADI, per germline. CDR3 nucleotides: TGCGCCAGCAGATCAGGTACCTATGGCTACACCTTC. Translation: CASRSGTYGYTF.

The rearrangement uses TRBV24-1 and TRBJ2-3, with a possible D match to TRBD1 (6 bases). The germline V and J ends were trimmed by 2 bases and 7 bases, with 12 bases remaining between them. Germline CDR1 KGHDR, CDR2 SFDVKD. This CDR3 is 14 amino acids long. The CDR3 nucleotides read TGTGCCACCAGTGATTCCCGGACAGTCAATACGCAGTATTTT. Protein product: CATSDSRTVNTQYF.

This CDR3 is CASSLVDRTSEQYF. The CDR3 nucleotides are TGTGCCAGCAGCTTAGTGGACAGAACCAGCGAGCAGTACTTC. The chain couples TRBV7-9 to TRBJ2-7; D perhaps matches TRBD1 (6 bases). Germline V gene sequence: CDR1 SEHNR, CDR2 FQNEAQ (reference sequence). V was clipped by 1 base and J by 6 bases, with 13 bases between them. The CDR3 has 14 residues. Filled out from reference TRBV7-9 and TRBJ2-7, the complete variable domain reads DTGVSQNPRHKITKRGQNVTFRCDPISEHNRLYWYRQTLGQGPEFLTYFQNEAQLEKSRLLSDRFSAERPKGSFSTLEIQRTEQGDSAMYLCASSLVDRTSEQYFGPGTRLTVT.

The chain links TRBV5-4 to TRBJ1-1, with D perhaps matching TRBD1 (5 bases). V gave up 3 bases and J gave up 4 bases, with 19 bases separating them. Germline V gene data show CDR1 as SGHNT and CDR2 as YYREEE (reference sequence). There are 16 residues in the CDR3. The DNA for the CDR3 is TGTGCCAGCAGCTCCGACAGCACTTGGGGGGGCACTGAAGCTTTCTTT. Encoded protein: CASSSDSTWGGTEAFF.

CDR3 loop: CASSLNYEQYF. CDR3 coding DNA: TGTGCCAGCAGTCTTAACTACGAGCAGTACTTC. This rearrangement joins TRBV3-1 (or the pseudogene TRBV3-2) to TRBJ2-7, with D unresolved. Germline V gene sequence: CDR1 LGHDT, CDR2 YNNKEL (reference sequence). The germline V and J ends were trimmed by 6 bases and 3 bases, with 6 bases remaining between them. The CDR3 extends over 11 amino acids.

This chain connects TRBV27 to TRBJ2-7, with D maybe TRBD2 (6 bases). Per the germline V gene, CDR1 is MNHEY and CDR2 is SMNVEV (reference sequence). The germline V and J ends were trimmed by 3 bases and 6 bases, with 15 bases remaining between them. CDR3 length: 14 residues. CDR3 sequence (DNA): TGTGCCAGCAGTTTGGACTCCCTAGCGCCCGAGCAGTACTTC. It yields the protein CASSLDSLAPEQYF.

The chain recombines TRBV14 with TRBJ2-7; 10 positions match TRBD1. After removal of 1 base from V and 6 bases from J, the junction contained 9 bases not matched to a gene. From germline, CDR1 is SGHDN and CDR2 FVKESK. The CDR3 is made up of 16 amino acids. As DNA, the CDR3 is TGTGCCAGCAGCCAAGGAAAAGGGGACAGGGGTACCGAGCAGTACTTC. Amino acid sequence: CASSQGKGDRGTEQYF.

CDR3 nucleotide sequence: TGTGCCAGCAGTACCCTTTTTGGAAACACCATATATTTT. Amino acids: CASSTLFGNTIYF. The chain recombines TRBV6-5 with TRBJ1-3; D gene uncertain. The CDR3 totals 13 residues. V was pared by 5 bases and J by 3 bases, with 8 bases between. From germline, CDR1 is MNHEY and CDR2 SVGAGI.

The rearrangement links TRBV12-3 or TRBV12-4 to TRBJ1-1; no reliable D call. The length of the CDR3 is 11 residues. V was pared by 8 bases and J by 1 base, with 5 bases between. CDR3 bases: TGTGCCAGCCTCAGGAACACTGAAGCTTTCTTT. Its translation is CASLRNTEAFF.

This CDR3 reads CASSTGTGNQPQHF. CDR3 nucleotides: TGCGCCAGCAGCACCGGGACAGGGAATCAGCCCCAGCATTTT. The chain employs TRBV5-1 and TRBJ1-5; TRBD1 agrees at 9 bases. After removal of 4 bases from V and 4 bases from J, the junction contained 3 bases not matched to a gene. The CDR3 length is 14 residues. Germline values: CDR1 SGHRS, CDR2 YFSETQ.